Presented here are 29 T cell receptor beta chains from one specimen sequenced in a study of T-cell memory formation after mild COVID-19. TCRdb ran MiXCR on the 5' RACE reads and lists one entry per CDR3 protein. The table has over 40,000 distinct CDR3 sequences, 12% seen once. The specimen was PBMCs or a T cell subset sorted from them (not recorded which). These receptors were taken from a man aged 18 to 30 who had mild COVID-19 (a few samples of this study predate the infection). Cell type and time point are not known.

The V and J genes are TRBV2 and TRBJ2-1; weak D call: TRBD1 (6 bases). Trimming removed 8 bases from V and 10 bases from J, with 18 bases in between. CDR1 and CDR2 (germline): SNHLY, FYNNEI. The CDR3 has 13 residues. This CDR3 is CASEGDPSSEQFF. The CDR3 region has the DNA TGTGCCAGCGAGGGGGACCCATCATCCGAGCAGTTCTTC.

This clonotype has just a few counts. The CDR3 nucleotides are TGTGCCAGCACCTGGACGGACAATCAGCCCCAGCATTTT. It is translated as CASTWTDNQPQHF. The chain recombines TRBV6-2 or TRBV6-3 with TRBJ1-5, with D unresolved. This CDR3 comprises 13 residues. Germline V gene lookup returns CDR1 MNHEY and CDR2 SVGEGT. Trimming shortened V by 7 bases and J by 3 bases, and 10 bases separated the two germline ends.

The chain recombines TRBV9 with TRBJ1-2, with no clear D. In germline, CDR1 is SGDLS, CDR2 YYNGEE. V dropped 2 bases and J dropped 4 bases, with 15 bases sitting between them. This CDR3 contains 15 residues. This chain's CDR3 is CASSVGSRSGYGYTF. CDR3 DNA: TGTGCCAGCAGCGTCGGATCAAGGTCTGGCTATGGCTACACCTTC.

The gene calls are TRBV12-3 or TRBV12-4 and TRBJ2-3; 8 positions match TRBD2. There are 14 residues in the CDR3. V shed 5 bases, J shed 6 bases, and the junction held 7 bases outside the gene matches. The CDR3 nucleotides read TGTGCCAGCAGTCTGGGGACTAGAGCCGATACGCAGTATTTT. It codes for CASSLGTRADTQYF.

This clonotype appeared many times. CDR3 DNA: TGTGCCAGCACCAGGCCCGGACAGGGTGAAAATGAAGCTTTCTTT. This codes for CASTRPGQGENEAFF. The chain employs TRBV12-3 or TRBV12-4 and TRBJ1-1; 8 bases line up with TRBD1. This CDR3 is built from 15 residues. V lost 7 bases to trimming and J lost 7 bases; unmatched junction nucleotides: 14.

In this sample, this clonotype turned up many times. In DNA, the CDR3 is TGCAGCGTTCGGGGACTAGCGATAGATACGCAGTATTTT. Translated, it gives CSVRGLAIDTQYF. This rearrangement joins TRBV29-1 to TRBJ2-3; TRBD2 aligns across 10 bases. Germline CDR1 and CDR2: SQVTM and ANQGSEA. V trimming: 5 bases; J trimming: 5 bases; junction bases outside the gene matches: 4. CDR3 length: 13 residues.

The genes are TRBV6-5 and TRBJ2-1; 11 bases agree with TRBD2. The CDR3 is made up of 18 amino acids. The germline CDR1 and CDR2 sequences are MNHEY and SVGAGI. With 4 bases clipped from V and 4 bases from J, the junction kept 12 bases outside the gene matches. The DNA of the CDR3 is TGTGCCAGCAGTTTAGTTGGTCGGACTAGCGGGTTGTACAATGAGCAGTTCTTC. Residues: CASSLVGRTSGLYNEQFF.

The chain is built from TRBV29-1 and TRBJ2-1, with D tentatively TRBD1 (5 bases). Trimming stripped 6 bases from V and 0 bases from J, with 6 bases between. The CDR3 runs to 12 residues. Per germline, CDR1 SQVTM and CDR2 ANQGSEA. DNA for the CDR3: TGCAGCGTCAGGGACTCCTACAATGAGCAGTTCTTC. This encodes CSVRDSYNEQFF.

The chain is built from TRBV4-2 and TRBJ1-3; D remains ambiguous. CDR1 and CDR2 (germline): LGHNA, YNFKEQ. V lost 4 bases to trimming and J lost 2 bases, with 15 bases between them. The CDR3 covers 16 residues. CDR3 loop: CASSPFQDGTGNTIYF. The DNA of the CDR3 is TGTGCCAGCAGCCCTTTCCAGGACGGAACTGGAAACACCATATATTTT.

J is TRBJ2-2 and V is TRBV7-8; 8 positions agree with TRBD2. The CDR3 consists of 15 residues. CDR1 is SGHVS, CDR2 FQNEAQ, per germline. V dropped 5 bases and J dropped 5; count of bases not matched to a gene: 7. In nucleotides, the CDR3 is TGTGCCAGCAGCCCTGAGGGCGGGAGGACCGGGGAGCTGTTTTTT. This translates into CASSPEGGRTGELFF.

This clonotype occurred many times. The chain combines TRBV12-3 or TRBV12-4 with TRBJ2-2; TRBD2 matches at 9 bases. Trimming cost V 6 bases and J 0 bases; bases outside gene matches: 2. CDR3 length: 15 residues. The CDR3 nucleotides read TGTGCCAGCAGGACTAGCGGCTCGAACACCGGGGAGCTGTTTTTT. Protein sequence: CASRTSGSNTGELFF.

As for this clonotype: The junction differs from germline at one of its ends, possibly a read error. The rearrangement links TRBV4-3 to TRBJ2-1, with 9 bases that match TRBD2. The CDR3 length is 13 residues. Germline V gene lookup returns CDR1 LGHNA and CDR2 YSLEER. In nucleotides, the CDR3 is TGCGCCGGCAGCCGCGGACTAGCGAATGAGCAGTTCTTC. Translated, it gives CAGSRGLANEQFF.

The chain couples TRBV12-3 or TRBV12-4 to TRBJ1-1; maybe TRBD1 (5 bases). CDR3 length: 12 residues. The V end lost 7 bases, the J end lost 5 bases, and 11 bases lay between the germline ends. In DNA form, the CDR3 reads TGTGCCAGCACTCCCGAGGGGACTGAAGCTTTCTTT. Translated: CASTPEGTEAFF.

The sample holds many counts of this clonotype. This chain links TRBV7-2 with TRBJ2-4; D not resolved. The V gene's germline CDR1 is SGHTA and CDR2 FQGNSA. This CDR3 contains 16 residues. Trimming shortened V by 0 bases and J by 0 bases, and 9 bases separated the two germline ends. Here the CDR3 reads CASSLASQAAKNIQYF. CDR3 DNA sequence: TGTGCCAGCAGCTTAGCGAGCCAGGCAGCCAAAAACATTCAGTACTTC.

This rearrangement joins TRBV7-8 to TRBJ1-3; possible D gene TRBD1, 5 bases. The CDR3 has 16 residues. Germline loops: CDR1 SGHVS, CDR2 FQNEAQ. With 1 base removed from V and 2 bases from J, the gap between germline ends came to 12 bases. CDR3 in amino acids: CASSLVRPGPGNTIYF. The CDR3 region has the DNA TGTGCCAGCAGCTTAGTGCGGCCGGGGCCTGGAAACACCATATATTTT.

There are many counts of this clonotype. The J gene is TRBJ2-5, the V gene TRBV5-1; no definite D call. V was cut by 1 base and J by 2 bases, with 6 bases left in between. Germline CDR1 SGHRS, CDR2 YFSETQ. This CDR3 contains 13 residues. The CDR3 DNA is TGCGCCAGCAGCTTGTCGGGTCAAGAGACCCAGTACTTC. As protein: CASSLSGQETQYF.

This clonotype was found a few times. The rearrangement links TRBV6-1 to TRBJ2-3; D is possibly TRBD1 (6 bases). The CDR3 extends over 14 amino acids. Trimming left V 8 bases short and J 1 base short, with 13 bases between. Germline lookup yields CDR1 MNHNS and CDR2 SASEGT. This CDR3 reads CASLWNRGTDTQYF. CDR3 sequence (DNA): TGTGCCAGCTTATGGAACAGGGGCACAGATACGCAGTATTTT.

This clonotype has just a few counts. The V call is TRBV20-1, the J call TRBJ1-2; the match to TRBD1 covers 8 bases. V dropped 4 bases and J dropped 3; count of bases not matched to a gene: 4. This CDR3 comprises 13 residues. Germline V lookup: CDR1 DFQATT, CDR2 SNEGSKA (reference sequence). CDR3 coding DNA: TGCAGTGCTACTTCACAGGGGGACTATGGCTACACCTTC. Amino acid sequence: CSATSQGDYGYTF.

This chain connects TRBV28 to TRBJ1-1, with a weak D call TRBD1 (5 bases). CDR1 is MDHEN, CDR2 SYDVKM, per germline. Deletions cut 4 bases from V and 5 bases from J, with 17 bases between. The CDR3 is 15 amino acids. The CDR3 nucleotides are TGTGCCAGCAGTTCACGGGACCTCGTGCGGACTGAAGCTTTCTTT. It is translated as CASSSRDLVRTEAFF.

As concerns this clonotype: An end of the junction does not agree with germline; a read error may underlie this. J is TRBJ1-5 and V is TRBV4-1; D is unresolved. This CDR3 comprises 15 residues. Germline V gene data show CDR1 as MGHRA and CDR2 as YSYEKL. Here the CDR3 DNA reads TGCGCCAGCAGCTATCAAGGAGGGAGGGATCAGCACCAGCATTTT. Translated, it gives CASSYQGGRDQHQHF.

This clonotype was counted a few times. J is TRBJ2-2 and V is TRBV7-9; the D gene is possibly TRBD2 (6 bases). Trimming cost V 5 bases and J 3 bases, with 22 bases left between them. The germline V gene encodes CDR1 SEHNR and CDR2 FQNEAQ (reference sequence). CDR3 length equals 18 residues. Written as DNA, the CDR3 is TGTGCCAGCAGCGGACGGGACTGGGGGAGGTCGTACACCGGGGAGCTGTTTTTT. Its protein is CASSGRDWGRSYTGELFF.

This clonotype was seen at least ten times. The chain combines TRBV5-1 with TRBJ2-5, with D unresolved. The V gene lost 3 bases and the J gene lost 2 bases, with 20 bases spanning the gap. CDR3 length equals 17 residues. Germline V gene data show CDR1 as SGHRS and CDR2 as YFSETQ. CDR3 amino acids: CASSSALDGLLQETQYF. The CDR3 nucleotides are TGCGCCAGCAGCTCTGCTCTGGACGGGCTCCTTCAAGAGACCCAGTACTTC.

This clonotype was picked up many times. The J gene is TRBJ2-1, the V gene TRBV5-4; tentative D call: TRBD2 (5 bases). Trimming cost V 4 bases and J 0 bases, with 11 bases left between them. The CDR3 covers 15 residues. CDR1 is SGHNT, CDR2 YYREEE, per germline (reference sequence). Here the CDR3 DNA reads TGTGCCAGCAGCATCGAGCGGAGCTCCTACAATGAGCAGTTCTTC. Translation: CASSIERSSYNEQFF.

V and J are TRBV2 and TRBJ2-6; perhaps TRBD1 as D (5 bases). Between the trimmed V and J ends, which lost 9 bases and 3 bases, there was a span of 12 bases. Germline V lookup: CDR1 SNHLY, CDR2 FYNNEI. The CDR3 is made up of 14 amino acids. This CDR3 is CARDKGRGANVLTF. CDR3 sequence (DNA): TGTGCCAGGGACAAGGGGCGTGGGGCCAACGTCCTGACTTTC.

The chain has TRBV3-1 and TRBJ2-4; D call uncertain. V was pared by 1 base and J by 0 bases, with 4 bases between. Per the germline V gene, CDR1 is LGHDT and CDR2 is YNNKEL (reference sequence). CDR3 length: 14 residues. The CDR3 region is CASSQGAAKNIQYF. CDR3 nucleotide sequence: TGTGCCAGCAGCCAAGGGGCAGCCAAAAACATTCAGTACTTC. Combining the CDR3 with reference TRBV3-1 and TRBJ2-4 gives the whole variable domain DTAVSQTPKYLVTQMGNDKSIKCEQNLGHDTMYWYKQDSKKFLKIMFSYNNKELIINETVPNRFSPKSPDKAHLNLHINSLELGDSAVYFCASSQGAAKNIQYFGAGTRLSVL.

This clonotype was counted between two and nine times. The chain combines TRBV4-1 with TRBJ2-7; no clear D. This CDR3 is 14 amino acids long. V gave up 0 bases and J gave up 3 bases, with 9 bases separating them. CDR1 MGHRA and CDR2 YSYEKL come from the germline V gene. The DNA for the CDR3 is TGCGCCAGCAGCCAAGAAAACTCCGGCTACGAGCAGTACGTC. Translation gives CASSQENSGYEQYV.

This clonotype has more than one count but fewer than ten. The chain's CDR3 is CSARRRGPSTEAFF. CDR3 nucleotide sequence: TGCAGTGCTAGACGGCGGGGCCCGAGCACTGAAGCTTTCTTT. This rearrangement joins TRBV20-1 to TRBJ1-1, with a tentative D call TRBD1 (5 bases). This CDR3 comprises 14 residues. Germline V gene data show CDR1 as DFQATT and CDR2 as SNEGSKA (reference sequence). The germline V and J ends were trimmed by 2 bases and 4 bases, with 14 bases remaining between them.

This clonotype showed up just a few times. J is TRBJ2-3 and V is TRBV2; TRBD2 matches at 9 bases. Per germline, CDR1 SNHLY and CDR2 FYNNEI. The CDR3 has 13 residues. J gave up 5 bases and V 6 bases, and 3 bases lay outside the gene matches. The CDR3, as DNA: TGTGCCAGCAGAGAGACTAGCGGAGATACGCAGTATTTT. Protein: CASRETSGDTQYF.

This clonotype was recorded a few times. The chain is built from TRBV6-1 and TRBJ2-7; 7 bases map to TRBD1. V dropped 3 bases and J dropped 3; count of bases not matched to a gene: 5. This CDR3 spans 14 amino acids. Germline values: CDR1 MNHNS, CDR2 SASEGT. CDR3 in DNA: TGTGCCAGCAGTGACCCGGCAGGGGGCTACGAGCAGTACGTC. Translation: CASSDPAGGYEQYV.